This T cell receptor beta chain came from a study of CD4+ T cells in melanoma. Study observations and caveats: CD8+ T cell, macrophage and B cell function reportedly correlated with neoantigen-specific CD4+ T cells. Reportedly, melanoma neoantigen-specific CD4+ T cells showed varied differentiation states.

This clone has just a few counts. The target antigen is unknown. Sequencing used immunoSEQ multiplex PCR; TCRdb keeps in-frame clones, though not all of them. This table holds some 10,000 clones, around 63% found once. Looked up from germline, CDR1 is SGHDT and CDR2 is YYEEEE. This CDR3 spans 13 amino acids. Trimming removed 5 bases from V and 7 bases from J; junction bases left unmatched: 4. Specimen: peripheral blood. V is TRBV5-6 and J is TRBJ2-1, with 9 bases aligning to TRBD1. The source of this sequence is a human donor with melanoma. CDR3 coding DNA: TGTGCCAGCAGTCACGGGACAGGGAATGAGCAGTTCTTC. It translates to CASSHGTGNEQFF.